A selection of T cell receptor beta chains follows, all from one sample in a study of glioma-infiltrating T cells after dendritic cell vaccination. Profiled with immunoSEQ multiplex PCR; TCRdb holds only in-frame clones, not every one. The sample has around 100,000 clones, 81% seen once. The sample here was blood, taken before dendritic cell vaccination. These receptors originate from a human donor with glioblastoma. Each CDR3 is given with its conserved first and last residue.

>TRBV5-1|TRBJ1-3
CASRPQTAYSGNTIYF
>TRBV9|TRBJ2-3
CASSVVGGETDTQYF
>TRBV5-1|TRBJ1-6
CASSPRTGREGNSPLHF
>TRBV5-1|TRBJ2-2
CASSLGGQVGGELFF
>TRBV7-6|TRBJ1-2
CASSSWGGPRYGYPF
>TRBV2|TRBJ1-1
CASKRGQETEAFF
>TRBV6-5|TRBJ2-4
CASNPKAKNIQYF
>TRBV19|TRBJ2-1
CASRTWGDEQFF
>TRBV30|TRBJ1-2
CAWSDARVSGYTF
>TRBV4-1|TRBJ1-5
CASSQDGGRGGNQPQHF
>TRBV5-1|TRBJ2-7
CASSLNTGVSYEQYF
>TRBV7-9|TRBJ2-1
CASSLGQGSYSSYNEQFF
>TRBV2|TRBJ1-5
CASSDSYSNQPQHF
>TRBV14|TRBJ1-2
CASSQEDRQNYGYTF
>TRBV4-2|NA
CASGGLSYEQYF
>TRBV5-4|TRBJ2-3
CATRLAGGQTDTQYF
>TRBV27|TRBJ1-6
CASSLSGVRNSPLHF
>TRBV29-1|TRBJ2-6
CSAQAWDIYSGANVLTF
>TRBV4-1|TRBJ2-7
CASSQGLDRDEQYF
>TRBV7-7|TRBJ1-4
CASSPGQDEKLFF
>TRBV29-1|TRBJ1-2
CSAGQPRDGYTF
>TRBV25-1|TRBJ1-3
CATAGISSGNTIYF
>TRBV10-2|TRBJ1-5
CASSPGQSQPQHF
>TRBV30|TRBJ2-1
CAWSESKDTEQFF